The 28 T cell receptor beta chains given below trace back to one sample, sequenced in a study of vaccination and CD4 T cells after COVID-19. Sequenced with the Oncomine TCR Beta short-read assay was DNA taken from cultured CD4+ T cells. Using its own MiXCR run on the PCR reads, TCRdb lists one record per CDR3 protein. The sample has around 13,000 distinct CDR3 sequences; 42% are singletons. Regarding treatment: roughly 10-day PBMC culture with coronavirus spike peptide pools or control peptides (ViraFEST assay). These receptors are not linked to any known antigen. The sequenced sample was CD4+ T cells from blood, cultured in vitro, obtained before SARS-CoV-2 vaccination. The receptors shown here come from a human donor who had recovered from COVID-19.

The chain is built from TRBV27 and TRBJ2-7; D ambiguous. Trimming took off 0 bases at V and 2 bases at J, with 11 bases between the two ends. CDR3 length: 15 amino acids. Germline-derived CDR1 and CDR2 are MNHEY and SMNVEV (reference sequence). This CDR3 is CASSLSNTAPYEQYF. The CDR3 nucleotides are TGTGCCAGCAGTTTATCGAATACAGCCCCCTACGAGCAGTACTTC.

The CDR3 region has the DNA TGTGCCAGCAGCTGGGCCTACGAGCAGTACTTC. Residues: CASSWAYEQYF. The genes are TRBV7-2 and TRBJ2-7, with D unresolved. With 4 bases removed from V and 2 bases from J, the gap between germline ends came to 3 bases. The CDR3 runs 11 residues. In germline, CDR1 is SGHTA, CDR2 FQGNSA.

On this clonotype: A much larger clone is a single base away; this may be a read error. The CDR3 reads CATSGRWPGQPQHF. Written as DNA, the CDR3 is TGTGCCACCAGCGGCAGGTGGCCAGGTCAGCCCCAGCATTTT. The V call is TRBV24-1, the J call TRBJ1-5; D gene unclear. The CDR3 sequence is 14 residues long. V lost 7 bases and J 6 bases, leaving 15 bases between the germline ends. Per the germline V gene, CDR1 is KGHDR and CDR2 is SFDVKD.

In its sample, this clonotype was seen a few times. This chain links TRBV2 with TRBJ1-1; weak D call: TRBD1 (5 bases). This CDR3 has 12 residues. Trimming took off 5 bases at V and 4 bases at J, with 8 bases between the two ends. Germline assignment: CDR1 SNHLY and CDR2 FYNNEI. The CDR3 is CASSRDGTEAFF. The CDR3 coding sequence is TGTGCCAGCAGTCGGGACGGCACTGAAGCTTTCTTT.

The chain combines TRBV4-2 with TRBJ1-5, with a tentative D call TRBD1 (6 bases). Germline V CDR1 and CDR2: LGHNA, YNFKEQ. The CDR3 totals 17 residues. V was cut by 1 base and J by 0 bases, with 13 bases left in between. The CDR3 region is CASSQAGRGFSNQPQHF. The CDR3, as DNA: TGTGCCAGCAGCCAAGCAGGCAGGGGTTTTAGCAATCAGCCCCAGCATTTT.

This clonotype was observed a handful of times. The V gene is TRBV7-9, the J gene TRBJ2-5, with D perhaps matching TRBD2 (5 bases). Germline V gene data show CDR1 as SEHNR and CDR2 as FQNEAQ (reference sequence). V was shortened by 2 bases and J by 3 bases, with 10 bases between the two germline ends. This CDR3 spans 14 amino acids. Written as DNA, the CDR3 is TGTGCCAGCAGCTTAACGTCGGGGAAAGAGACCCAGTACTTC. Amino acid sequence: CASSLTSGKETQYF.

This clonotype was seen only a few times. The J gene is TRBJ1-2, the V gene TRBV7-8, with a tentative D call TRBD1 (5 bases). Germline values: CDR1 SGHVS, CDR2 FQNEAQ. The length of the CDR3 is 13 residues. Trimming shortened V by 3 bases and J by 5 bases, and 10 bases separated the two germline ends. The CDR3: CASSFQGIYGYTF. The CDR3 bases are TGTGCCAGCAGCTTTCAGGGTATTTATGGCTACACCTTC.

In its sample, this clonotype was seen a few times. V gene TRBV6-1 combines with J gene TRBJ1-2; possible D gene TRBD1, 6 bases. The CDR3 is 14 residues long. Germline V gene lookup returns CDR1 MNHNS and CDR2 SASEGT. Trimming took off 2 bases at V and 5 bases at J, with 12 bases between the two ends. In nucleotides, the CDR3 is TGTGCCAGCAGTGAAAGAGCCAGGGGATATGGCTACACCTTC. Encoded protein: CASSERARGYGYTF.

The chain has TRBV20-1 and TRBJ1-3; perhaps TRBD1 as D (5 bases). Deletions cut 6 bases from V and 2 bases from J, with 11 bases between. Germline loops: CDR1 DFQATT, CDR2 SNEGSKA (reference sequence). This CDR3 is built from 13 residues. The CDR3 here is CSAPGRAGNTIYF. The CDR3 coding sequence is TGCAGTGCACCGGGCAGGGCTGGAAACACCATATATTTT.

This CDR3 is CASRDGTGGSQPQHF. In DNA, the CDR3 is TGTGCCAGCAGGGACGGGACAGGGGGATCTCAGCCCCAGCATTTT. V is TRBV6-2 or TRBV6-3 and J is TRBJ1-5; 11 positions agree with TRBD1. The CDR3 contains 15 residues. Unmatched junction bases numbered 7, after V lost 6 bases and J lost 6 bases. Per the germline V gene, CDR1 is MNHEY and CDR2 is SVGEGT.

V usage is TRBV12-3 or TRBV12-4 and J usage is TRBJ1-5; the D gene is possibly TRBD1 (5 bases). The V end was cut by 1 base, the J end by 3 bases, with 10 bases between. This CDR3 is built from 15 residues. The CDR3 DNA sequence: TGTGCCAGCAGTTTAGAGGCAGGGCTCAATCAGCCCCAGCATTTT. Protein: CASSLEAGLNQPQHF.

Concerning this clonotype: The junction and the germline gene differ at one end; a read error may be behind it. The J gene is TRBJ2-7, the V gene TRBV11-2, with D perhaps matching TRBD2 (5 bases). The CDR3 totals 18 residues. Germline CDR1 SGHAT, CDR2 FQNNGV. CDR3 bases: TGTGCCAGCAGCTTATCCGCAGTAGGGCCTAGCCTCTCCCACGAGCAGTACTTC. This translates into CASSLSAVGPSLSHEQYF.

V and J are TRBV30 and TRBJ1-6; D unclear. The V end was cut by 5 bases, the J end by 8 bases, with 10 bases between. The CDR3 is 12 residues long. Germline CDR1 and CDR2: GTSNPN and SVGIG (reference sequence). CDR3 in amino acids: CAWALRYSPLHF. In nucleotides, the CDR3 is TGTGCCTGGGCCCTCCGGTATTCACCCCTCCACTTT.

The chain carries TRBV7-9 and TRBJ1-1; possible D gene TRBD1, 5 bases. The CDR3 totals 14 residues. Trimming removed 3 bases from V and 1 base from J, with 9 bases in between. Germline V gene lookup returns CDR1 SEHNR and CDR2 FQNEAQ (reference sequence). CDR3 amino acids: CASSLAGRNTEAFF. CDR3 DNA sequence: TGTGCCAGCAGCTTGGCAGGGAGGAACACTGAAGCTTTCTTT.

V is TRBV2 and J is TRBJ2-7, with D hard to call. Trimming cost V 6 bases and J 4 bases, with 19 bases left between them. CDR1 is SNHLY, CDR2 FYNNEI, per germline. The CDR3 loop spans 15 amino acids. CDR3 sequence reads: CASSPLLPDRYEQYF. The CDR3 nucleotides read TGTGCCAGCAGCCCACTCCTTCCGGATAGGTACGAGCAGTACTTC.

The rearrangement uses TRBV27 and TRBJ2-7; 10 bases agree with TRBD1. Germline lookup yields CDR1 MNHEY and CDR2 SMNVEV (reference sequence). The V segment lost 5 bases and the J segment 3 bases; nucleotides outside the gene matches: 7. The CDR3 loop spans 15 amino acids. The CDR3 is CASSPQTGGLYEQYF. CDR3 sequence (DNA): TGTGCCAGCAGTCCCCAGACAGGGGGCCTCTACGAGCAGTACTTC.

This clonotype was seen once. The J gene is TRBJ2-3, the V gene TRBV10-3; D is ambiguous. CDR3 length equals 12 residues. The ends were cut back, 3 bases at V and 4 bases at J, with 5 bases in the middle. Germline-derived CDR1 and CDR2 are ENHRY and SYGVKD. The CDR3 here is CAISDGADTQYF. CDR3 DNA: TGTGCCATCAGTGACGGTGCAGATACGCAGTATTTT.

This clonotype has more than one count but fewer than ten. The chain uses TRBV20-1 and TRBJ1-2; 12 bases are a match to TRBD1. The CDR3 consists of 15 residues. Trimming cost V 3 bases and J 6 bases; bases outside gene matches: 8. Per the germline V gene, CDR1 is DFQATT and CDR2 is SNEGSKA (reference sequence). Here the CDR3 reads CSASRGTGGADGYTF. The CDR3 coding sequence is TGCAGTGCTAGCCGTGGGACAGGGGGCGCGGATGGCTACACCTTC.

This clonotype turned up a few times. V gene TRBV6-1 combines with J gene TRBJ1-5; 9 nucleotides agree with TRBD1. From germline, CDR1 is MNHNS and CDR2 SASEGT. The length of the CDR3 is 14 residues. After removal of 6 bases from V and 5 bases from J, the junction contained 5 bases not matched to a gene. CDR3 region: CASSRTGAHQPQHF. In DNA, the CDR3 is TGTGCCAGCAGCCGGACAGGGGCACATCAGCCCCAGCATTTT.

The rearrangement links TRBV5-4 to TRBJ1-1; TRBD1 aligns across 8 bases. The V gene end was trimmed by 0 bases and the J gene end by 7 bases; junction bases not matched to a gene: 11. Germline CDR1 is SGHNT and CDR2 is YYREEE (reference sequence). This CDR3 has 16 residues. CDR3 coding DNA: TGTGCCAGCAGCTTGGCCGATGGACAGGGCAGCAATGAAGCTTTCTTT. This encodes CASSLADGQGSNEAFF. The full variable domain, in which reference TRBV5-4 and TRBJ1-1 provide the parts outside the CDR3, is ETGVTQSPTHLIKTRGQQVTLRCSSQSGHNTVSWYQQALGQGPQFIFQYYREEENGRGNFPPRFSGLQFPNYSSELNVNALELDDSALYLCASSLADGQGSNEAFFGQGTRLTVV.

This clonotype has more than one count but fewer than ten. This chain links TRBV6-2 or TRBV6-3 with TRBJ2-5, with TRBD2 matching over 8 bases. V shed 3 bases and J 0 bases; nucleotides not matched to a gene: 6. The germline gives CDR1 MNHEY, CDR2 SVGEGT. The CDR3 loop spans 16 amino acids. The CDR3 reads CASSYTRLAHQETQYF. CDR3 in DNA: TGTGCCAGCAGTTATACGCGACTAGCGCACCAAGAGACCCAGTACTTC.

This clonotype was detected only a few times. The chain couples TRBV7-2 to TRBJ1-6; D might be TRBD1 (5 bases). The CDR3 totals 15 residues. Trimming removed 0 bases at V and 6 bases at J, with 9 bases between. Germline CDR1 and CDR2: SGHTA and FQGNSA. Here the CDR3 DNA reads TGTGCCAGCAGCTTAGCGGGACCGCCTAATTCACCCCTCCACTTT. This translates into CASSLAGPPNSPLHF. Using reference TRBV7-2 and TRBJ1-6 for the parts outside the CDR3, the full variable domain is GAGVSQSPSNKVTEKGKDVELRCDPISGHTALYWYRQSLGQGLEFLIYFQGNSAPDKSGLPSDRFSAERTGGSVSTLTIQRTQQEDSAVYLCASSLAGPPNSPLHFGNGTRLTVT.

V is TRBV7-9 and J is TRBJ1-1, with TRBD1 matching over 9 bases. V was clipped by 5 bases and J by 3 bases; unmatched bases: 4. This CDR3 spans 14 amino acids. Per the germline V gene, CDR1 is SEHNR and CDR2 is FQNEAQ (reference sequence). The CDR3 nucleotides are TGTGCCAGCAGCGTGGGACAGGGCGACACTGAAGCTTTCTTT. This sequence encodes CASSVGQGDTEAFF.

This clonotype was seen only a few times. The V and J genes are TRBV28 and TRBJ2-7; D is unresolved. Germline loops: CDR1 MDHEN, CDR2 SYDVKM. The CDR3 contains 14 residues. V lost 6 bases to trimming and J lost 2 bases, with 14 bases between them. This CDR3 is CASRPHLVAYEQYF. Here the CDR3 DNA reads TGTGCCAGCAGGCCTCACCTGGTGGCCTACGAGCAGTACTTC.

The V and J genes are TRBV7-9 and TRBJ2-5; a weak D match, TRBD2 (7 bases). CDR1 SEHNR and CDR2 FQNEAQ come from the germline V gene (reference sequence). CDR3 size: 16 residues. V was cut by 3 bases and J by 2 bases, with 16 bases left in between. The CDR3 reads CASSLGWAGAQETQYF. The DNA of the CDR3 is TGTGCCAGCAGCTTGGGGTGGGCGGGGGCACAAGAGACCCAGTACTTC.

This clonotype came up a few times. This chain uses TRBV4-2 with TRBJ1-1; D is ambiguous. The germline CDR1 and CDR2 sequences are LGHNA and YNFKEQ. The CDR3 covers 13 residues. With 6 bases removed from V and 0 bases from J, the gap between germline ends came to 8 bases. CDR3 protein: CASRLTVNTEAFF. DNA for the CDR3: TGTGCCAGCAGGCTGACGGTGAACACTGAAGCTTTCTTT.

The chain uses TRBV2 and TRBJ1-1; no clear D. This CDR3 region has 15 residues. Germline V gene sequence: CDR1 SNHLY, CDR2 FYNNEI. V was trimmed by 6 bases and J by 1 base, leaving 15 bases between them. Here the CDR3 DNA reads TGTGCCAGCAGCCTCGGGGTGGGTCGGAACACTGAAGCTTTCTTT. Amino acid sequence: CASSLGVGRNTEAFF.

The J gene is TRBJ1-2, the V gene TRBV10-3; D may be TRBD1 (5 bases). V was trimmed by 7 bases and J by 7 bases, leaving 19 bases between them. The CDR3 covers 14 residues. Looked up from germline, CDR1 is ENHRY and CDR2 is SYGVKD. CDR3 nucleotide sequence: TGTGCCATCACCCCAGGGCTTTCGGAGGGTGGCTACACCTTC. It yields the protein CAITPGLSEGGYTF.